Listed here is a single T cell receptor beta chain. The target of this receptor is not known. No base quality information exists; no much larger clone differs at one position. The sample originates from a study of shared clonotypes between healthy human individuals (dated by TCRdb to 2019 to 2021). Study-level background: The cohort included a few men and two women between 18 and 49 years of age. To estimate repertoire size and how much clonotypes are shared between individuals, the study performed deep sequencing of blood TCR repertoires from roughly five healthy adults. For each donor, CD4 naive and CD4 memory were each run on three plates, CD8 naive on two plates, and CD8 memory on one plate. Per donor, leukapheresis produced somewhere between about 0.9 and 9 billion PBMCs. To increase sequencing depth and limit assay-specific biases, different laboratories used diverse techniques to prepare libraries and sequence TCR repertoires. Results and caveats for the whole study, not just this receptor: The small number of donors limited the genetic and exposure-history diversity represented. Pairwise subsampling indicated that sequencing depth was expected to affect the degree of clonotype sharing among donors. Approximately 5% of naive CD4, approximately 3.7% of naive CD8, 2.3% of memory CD4, and about 0.4% of memory CD8 clonotypes were shared across a handful of donors. Even with the large sequencing depth, rarefaction of the sorted-subset datasets indicated that sequencing was incomplete. Clonotypes shared by all four sorted-subset donors showed higher generation probabilities than non-shared clonotypes. Naive subsets generally had larger estimated clonotype richness than memory subsets. Sampling was restricted to blood, and TCR repertoires in tissue are likely to differ from TCR repertoires in blood.

TCR CDR3 regions were amplified from genomic DNA by multiplex PCR using the deep immunoSEQ assay. Extracted genomic DNA from each cell subset was spread evenly across all wells of several immunoSEQ 96-well plates, with each plate serving as a replicate. For sorted subsets, around 0.2 ug genomic DNA, equal to 25,000 to 35,000 T cell genomes, was loaded into each replicate PCR. Purified libraries were measured with a Qubit 3.0 fluorometer, size-checked on a Bioanalyzer 2100, and measured again with the KAPA Library Quantification kit. Each immunoSEQ 96-well plate was sequenced on its own single-read 150-cycle Illumina NextSeq 550 flow cell. For the original study's pipeline: Because the immunoSEQ output included only junctional sequences and no quality scores, the filtering could not be the same as the filtering used for full-length reads. Sequences were annotated with PyIR, a Python wrapper for IgBLAST v1.9, and V/J genes and CDR3 were assigned using IMGT germline references. Reads were filtered out if the reads had weak V/J assignments (E-value above 1e-6), no CDR3, stop codons, out-of-frame junctions, or ambiguous translated residues. V3J clonotypes were defined as sequences sharing the same inferred V gene, J gene, and CDR3 amino acid sequence. Percentage overlap between repertoires was calculated by dividing the number of shared unique clonotypes by the size of the smaller repertoire. Repertoire richness was assessed with RTK rarefaction, the Chao1 estimator, and Recon v2.1 estimates of unobserved clonotypes. Generation probabilities for all TCRbeta clonotypes obtained by the gDNA method from a handful of donors were computed using OLGA. Imported from immuneACCESS, the table was reduced by TCRdb to in-frame sequences with V and J called. These copies leave out some clones; in studies compared against another copy, an unresolved V gene accounts for under half, and the cause of the remainder is not known. Clone size and V and J calls were adopted from that table, with D and trimming inferred from the DNA. The sample table records 650,000 to 800,000 clones; 92% of these occur just once. 24% of the sample belongs to the ten largest clones.

Reading from cysteine to phenylalanine, the CDR3 counts 16 amino acids. The sequence is cut down to CDR3 DNA, 48 bases in frame from base 1. Trimming takes 0 bases off V and 5 bases off J; junction bases not matched to a gene: 7. The germline V gene yields SGHTS for CDR1 and YDEGEE for CDR2. CD8 naive samples consisted of CD45RO-negative cells that were positively selected for CCR7, yielding a CD45RA+CCR7+ population without TemRA cells. Healthy HIV-negative adults with no recently reported acute infections or vaccinations were included as donors. All donors were Caucasian adults living in Nashville, Tennessee, USA. Blood was obtained by leukapheresis, after which PBMCs were separated by Ficoll-Histopaque density gradient centrifugation and cryopreserved in liquid nitrogen vapor phase. Analytical flow cytometry was used to check the purity and quantity of each magnetically sorted T cell population. From each sorted fraction, genomic DNA was isolated and quantified by UV absorbance on a Nanodrop 2000c.

The sequence was obtained from a man aged 25-40 years in good health. The sample was naive CD8+ T cells sorted from blood. The cell subset or site label here, explained by the study, means: CD45RA+CCR7+. The sequence joins TRBV5-8 to TRBJ2-5; TRBD1 fits 10 bases in the junction. Here the CDR3 is given as CASSLEGTGVGETQYF. The base sequence is TGTGCCAGCAGCTTGGAAGGGACAGGGGTGGGGGAGACCCAGTACTTC.